Following are 2 T cell receptor beta chains from one sample sequenced in a study of cytomegalovirus exposure and HLA in healthy donors. Primers for the PCR totalled 60 Vbeta and 13 Jbeta. Only in-frame clones appear in the TCRdb table, and some are missing; sequencing was by immunoSEQ multiplex PCR. The table has some 150,000 clones, around 67% seen once. Sequenced sample: PBMCs. The source of these receptors is a man aged 18 to 29 in good health and CMV-seropositive.

The chain is built from TRBV5-6 and TRBJ2-7; D uncertain. The CDR3 is 15 residues long. V lost 1 base and J lost 1, with 12 bases in between. CDR1 is SGHDT, CDR2 YYEEEE, per germline. The CDR3, as DNA: TGTGCCAGCAGCTTGCTGTTTGCACAGTCCTACGAGCAGTACTTC. Translated: CASSLLFAQSYEQYF. The entire variable domain, with the rest obtained from reference TRBV5-6 and TRBJ2-7, is as follows: DAGVTQSPTHLIKTRGQQVTLRCSPKSGHDTVSWYQQALGQGPQFIFQYYEEEERQRGNFPDRFSGHQFPNYSSELNVNALLLGDSALYLCASSLLFAQSYEQYFGPGTRLTVT.

This clone turned up a few times. This rearrangement joins TRBV28 to TRBJ1-1; no definite D call. CDR1 MDHEN and CDR2 SYDVKM come from the germline V gene. This CDR3 is built from 12 residues. Trimming removed 5 bases at V and 11 bases at J, with 15 bases between. The CDR3 is CASSPRLLRAFF. The CDR3 DNA is TGTGCCAGCAGTCCGAGACTCCTACGGGCTTTCTTT.